This is a list of T cell receptor beta chains from one sample in a study of blood T cell repertoires in COVID-19. Clones were read by immunoSEQ multiplex PCR, and TCRdb kept only the in-frame ones, dropping some. This table has around 130,000 clones, 70% to 90% appearing once. Sequenced sample: PBMCs or T cells enriched from blood (not recorded which). The receptors originated from a woman aged 50 to 60 who had recovered from COVID-19. CDR3s include the opening cysteine and the closing phenylalanine or tryptophan. Each record gives: D gene, V gene, J gene, clone size, CDR3 protein, CDR3 DNA. D genes are given only for firm matches. Size tells how often a clone was seen (once, few, many) or the class of an expanded clone, and some rows leave it out.

D gene: TRBD1; V gene: TRBV5-1; J gene: TRBJ2-5; clone size: -; CDR3 protein: CASSGGQLGVETQYF; CDR3 DNA: TGCGCCAGCAGCGGGGGACAGTTGGGGGTGGAGACCCAGTACTTC
D gene: TRBD2; V gene: TRBV14; J gene: TRBJ2-2; clone size: -; CDR3 protein: CASSHMTSGGGGELFF; CDR3 DNA: TGTGCCAGCAGCCACATGACTAGCGGGGGCGGCGGGGAGCTGTTTTTT
D gene: -; V gene: TRBV28; J gene: TRBJ1-3; clone size: -; CDR3 protein: CASSLLRASGNTIYF; CDR3 DNA: TGTGCCAGCAGTTTATTGCGGGCCTCTGGAAACACCATATATTTT
D gene: -; V gene: TRBV6-1; J gene: TRBJ1-6; clone size: -; CDR3 protein: CASSGGSKSNSYNSPLHF; CDR3 DNA: TGTGCCAGCAGTGGCGGGTCTAAAAGCAACTCCTATAATTCACCCCTCCACTTT
D gene: TRBD1; V gene: TRBV27; J gene: TRBJ1-1; clone size: -; CDR3 protein: CASSLEQGVSEAFF; CDR3 DNA: TGTGCCAGCAGTTTAGAACAGGGGGTCTCTGAAGCTTTCTTT
D gene: -; V gene: TRBV5-5; J gene: TRBJ1-2; clone size: -; CDR3 protein: CASSLLPGNYGYTF; CDR3 DNA: TGTGCCAGCAGCTTGCTCCCGGGTAACTATGGCTACACCTTC
D gene: -; V gene: TRBV7-3; J gene: TRBJ1-5; clone size: -; CDR3 protein: CASSLGAGQPQHF; CDR3 DNA: TGTGCCAGCAGCTTAGGGGCCGGTCAGCCCCAGCATTTT
D gene: -; V gene: TRBV6-1; J gene: TRBJ1-2; clone size: -; CDR3 protein: CASSEGGSAYGYTF; CDR3 DNA: TGTGCCAGCAGTGAGGGGGGTTCCGCCTATGGCTACACCTTC
D gene: TRBD2; V gene: TRBV27; J gene: TRBJ2-3; clone size: -; CDR3 protein: CASHGLAGGPTPDTQYF; CDR3 DNA: TGTGCCAGCCACGGACTAGCGGGGGGGCCGACCCCAGATACGCAGTATTTT
D gene: -; V gene: TRBV19; J gene: TRBJ2-5; clone size: -; CDR3 protein: CASSPTGLQETQYF; CDR3 DNA: TGTGCCAGTAGCCCGACAGGTCTCCAAGAGACCCAGTACTTC
D gene: -; V gene: TRBV2; J gene: TRBJ2-7; clone size: -; CDR3 protein: CASSGQPYEQYF; CDR3 DNA: TGTGCCAGCAGTGGACAACCCTACGAGCAGTACTTC
D gene: TRBD2; V gene: TRBV7-3; J gene: TRBJ2-7; clone size: -; CDR3 protein: CASSRGSGEGEQYF; CDR3 DNA: TGTGCCAGCAGCCGGGGTAGCGGGGAGGGCGAGCAGTACTTC
D gene: TRBD2; V gene: TRBV5-1; J gene: TRBJ2-3; clone size: -; CDR3 protein: CASSISGGATDTQYF; CDR3 DNA: TGCGCCAGCAGCATTAGCGGGGGGGCCACGGATACGCAGTATTTT
D gene: -; V gene: TRBV5-4; J gene: TRBJ2-3; clone size: -; CDR3 protein: CASSLPPGQAASTDTQYF; CDR3 DNA: TGTGCCAGCAGCTTACCCCCGGGACAAGCAGCTAGCACAGATACGCAGTATTTT
D gene: -; V gene: TRBV9; J gene: TRBJ2-5; clone size: -; CDR3 protein: CASSVLTGYQETQYF; CDR3 DNA: TGTGCCAGCAGCGTTTTGACCGGGTACCAAGAGACCCAGTACTTC
D gene: -; V gene: TRBV20-1; J gene: TRBJ1-5; clone size: -; CDR3 protein: CSASFGGNSNQPQHF; CDR3 DNA: TGCAGTGCTAGTTTTGGAGGGAATAGCAATCAGCCCCAGCATTTT
D gene: TRBD1; V gene: TRBV5-1; J gene: TRBJ1-1; clone size: -; CDR3 protein: CASSLGGGNAEAFF; CDR3 DNA: TGCGCCAGCAGCTTGGGAGGGGGCAACGCTGAAGCTTTCTTT
D gene: -; V gene: TRBV15; J gene: TRBJ2-7; clone size: -; CDR3 protein: CATSRDGLSINEQYF; CDR3 DNA: TGTGCCACCAGCAGAGATGGACTGTCGATCAACGAGCAGTACTTC
D gene: -; V gene: TRBV29-1; J gene: TRBJ2-6; clone size: few; CDR3 protein: CSGGHSGANVLTF; CDR3 DNA: TGCAGCGGTGGGCACTCTGGGGCCAACGTCCTGACTTTC
D gene: TRBD1; V gene: TRBV3-1/TRBV3-2; J gene: TRBJ1-1; clone size: -; CDR3 protein: CASRPDRGWNTEAFF; CDR3 DNA: TGTGCCAGCAGACCCGACAGGGGTTGGAACACTGAAGCTTTCTTT
D gene: -; V gene: TRBV7-2; J gene: TRBJ1-1; clone size: -; CDR3 protein: CASSLGGMNTEAFF; CDR3 DNA: TGTGCCAGCAGCTTAGGAGGGATGAACACTGAAGCTTTCTTT
D gene: TRBD1; V gene: TRBV5-5; J gene: TRBJ2-7; clone size: -; CDR3 protein: CASSIRRQGDPYEQYF; CDR3 DNA: TGTGCCAGCAGCATTCGTCGACAGGGAGATCCCTACGAGCAGTACTTC
D gene: -; V gene: TRBV21-1; J gene: TRBJ2-7; clone size: -; CDR3 protein: CASSKGGRGEQYF; CDR3 DNA: TGTGCCAGCAGCAAGGGAGGCAGAGGGGAGCAGTACTTC
D gene: -; V gene: TRBV6-5; J gene: TRBJ1-6; clone size: -; CDR3 protein: CASSYPSRPLHF; CDR3 DNA: TGTGCCAGCAGTTACCCCTCTAGACCCCTCCACTTT
D gene: TRBD1; V gene: TRBV7-9; J gene: TRBJ1-2; clone size: -; CDR3 protein: CASSLERRGLGGYTF; CDR3 DNA: TGTGCCAGCAGCTTAGAGCGCAGGGGGCTTGGAGGCTACACCTTC
D gene: -; V gene: TRBV3-1/TRBV3-2; J gene: TRBJ1-4; clone size: once; CDR3 protein: CASSQVRDNEKLFF; CDR3 DNA: TGTGCCAGCAGCCAAGTCCGGGACAACGAAAAACTGTTTTTT
D gene: -; V gene: TRBV5-1; J gene: TRBJ2-1; clone size: -; CDR3 protein: CASSLLSGINEQFF; CDR3 DNA: TGCGCCAGCAGCTTGTTGTCGGGGATTAATGAGCAGTTCTTC
D gene: -; V gene: TRBV2; J gene: TRBJ1-1; clone size: -; CDR3 protein: CASSGQLNTEAFF; CDR3 DNA: TGTGCCAGCAGCGGACAGCTGAACACTGAAGCTTTCTTT
D gene: -; V gene: TRBV5-1; J gene: TRBJ1-3; clone size: -; CDR3 protein: CASGAGGDRTSGNTIYF; CDR3 DNA: TGCGCCAGCGGCGCGGGGGGAGATCGAACCTCTGGAAACACCATATATTTT
D gene: -; V gene: TRBV5-6; J gene: TRBJ2-7; clone size: -; CDR3 protein: CASSSMGANEQYF; CDR3 DNA: TGTGCCAGCAGCTCGATGGGAGCCAACGAGCAGTACTTC
D gene: TRBD2; V gene: TRBV7-2; J gene: TRBJ2-3; clone size: once; CDR3 protein: CASSPGTSGGLASDTQYF; CDR3 DNA: TGTGCCAGCAGCCCCGGGACTAGCGGGGGGCTCGCCTCTGATACGCAGTATTTT
D gene: TRBD1; V gene: TRBV18; J gene: TRBJ1-1; clone size: -; CDR3 protein: CASSYRGVTEAFF; CDR3 DNA: TGTGCCAGCTCATACAGGGGGGTCACTGAAGCTTTCTTT
D gene: -; V gene: TRBV5-6; J gene: TRBJ2-7; clone size: -; CDR3 protein: CASSLVGWGRDYEQYF; CDR3 DNA: TGTGCCAGCAGCTTGGTGGGTTGGGGCAGGGATTACGAGCAGTACTTC
D gene: TRBD1; V gene: TRBV18; J gene: TRBJ1-2; clone size: -; CDR3 protein: CASSRWTGEDGYTF; CDR3 DNA: TGTGCCAGCTCACGTTGGACAGGGGAGGATGGCTACACCTTC
D gene: -; V gene: TRBV4-1; J gene: TRBJ2-1; clone size: -; CDR3 protein: CASSQLQGSRSYNEQFF; CDR3 DNA: TGCGCCAGCAGCCAACTTCAGGGGTCCCGCTCCTACAATGAGCAGTTCTTC
D gene: TRBD1; V gene: TRBV20-1; J gene: TRBJ1-6; clone size: -; CDR3 protein: CSASNKPPGQGSSPLHF; CDR3 DNA: TGCAGTGCTAGTAATAAGCCCCCGGGACAGGGGTCTTCACCCCTCCACTTT
D gene: TRBD1; V gene: TRBV4-1; J gene: TRBJ1-2; clone size: few; CDR3 protein: CASSPRDRGSGYTF; CDR3 DNA: TGCGCCAGCAGCCCAAGGGACAGGGGAAGCGGCTACACCTTC
D gene: -; V gene: TRBV19; J gene: TRBJ1-1; clone size: -; CDR3 protein: CASMYGHKNTEAFF; CDR3 DNA: TGTGCCAGTATGTATGGACACAAGAACACTGAAGCTTTCTTT
D gene: -; V gene: TRBV4-1; J gene: TRBJ1-2; clone size: -; CDR3 protein: CASSDRPEYHGYTF; CDR3 DNA: TGCGCCAGCAGCGACAGACCGGAATATCATGGCTACACCTTC
D gene: TRBD2; V gene: TRBV6-2/TRBV6-3; J gene: TRBJ2-1; clone size: -; CDR3 protein: CASSYGLAGFRSYNEQFF; CDR3 DNA: TGTGCCAGCAGTTATGGACTAGCGGGGTTTCGATCCTACAATGAGCAGTTCTTC
D gene: TRBD1; V gene: TRBV6-5; J gene: TRBJ2-3; clone size: -; CDR3 protein: CASRTGGYPDTQYF; CDR3 DNA: TGTGCCAGCAGGACAGGGGGCTATCCAGATACGCAGTATTTT
D gene: -; V gene: TRBV4-3; J gene: TRBJ2-7; clone size: -; CDR3 protein: CASSQDRGGSYEQYF; CDR3 DNA: TGCGCCAGCAGCCAAGACCGGGGAGGCTCCTACGAGCAGTACTTC
D gene: TRBD1; V gene: TRBV11-2; J gene: TRBJ2-3; clone size: -; CDR3 protein: CASSLRTGSTDTQYF; CDR3 DNA: TGTGCCAGCAGCCTGCGGACAGGGAGCACAGATACGCAGTATTTT
D gene: TRBD1; V gene: TRBV13; J gene: TRBJ1-4; clone size: few; CDR3 protein: CASSLNSFGTAEKLFF; CDR3 DNA: TGTGCCAGCAGCTTAAATTCGTTTGGGACAGCGGAAAAACTGTTTTTT
D gene: -; V gene: TRBV23-1; J gene: TRBJ2-2; clone size: -; CDR3 protein: CASSQIRHPGTGELFF; CDR3 DNA: TGCGCCAGCAGTCAGATAAGGCACCCCGGGACCGGGGAGCTGTTTTTT
D gene: TRBD2; V gene: TRBV28; J gene: TRBJ2-5; clone size: -; CDR3 protein: CASSPGLAGAETQYF; CDR3 DNA: TGTGCCAGCAGTCCAGGACTAGCGGGGGCAGAGACCCAGTACTTC
D gene: -; V gene: TRBV3-1/TRBV3-2; J gene: TRBJ2-2; clone size: once; CDR3 protein: CASSLTRQGGFPGELFF; CDR3 DNA: TGTGCCAGCAGCCTCACCCGACAGGGAGGTTTCCCCGGGGAGCTGTTTTTT
D gene: -; V gene: TRBV9; J gene: TRBJ2-1; clone size: once; CDR3 protein: CASSGFGDSYNEQFF; CDR3 DNA: TGTGCCAGCAGTGGGTTCGGGGACTCCTACAATGAGCAGTTCTTC
D gene: -; V gene: TRBV9; J gene: TRBJ2-3; clone size: -; CDR3 protein: CASSVVPSDTQYF; CDR3 DNA: TGTGCCAGCAGCGTAGTTCCCTCAGATACGCAGTATTTT
D gene: TRBD2; V gene: TRBV3-1/TRBV3-2; J gene: TRBJ2-5; clone size: -; CDR3 protein: CASSPTAGGQETQYF; CDR3 DNA: TGTGCCAGCAGCCCTACAGCGGGGGGGCAAGAGACCCAGTACTTC
D gene: TRBD1; V gene: TRBV19; J gene: TRBJ2-7; clone size: -; CDR3 protein: CASSAPGQGSYEQYF; CDR3 DNA: TGTGCCAGTAGTGCGCCGGGACAGGGTTCCTACGAGCAGTACTTC
D gene: -; V gene: TRBV11-2; J gene: TRBJ2-7; clone size: once; CDR3 protein: CASSLRLGAPTYSSYEQYF; CDR3 DNA: TGTGCCAGCAGCTTACGTCTGGGGGCCCCGACGTATAGCTCCTACGAGCAGTACTTC
D gene: TRBD2; V gene: TRBV9; J gene: TRBJ2-1; clone size: -; CDR3 protein: CASSAPSGGPYEQFF; CDR3 DNA: TGTGCCAGCAGCGCTCCTAGCGGGGGGCCCTATGAGCAGTTCTTC
D gene: TRBD1; V gene: TRBV19; J gene: TRBJ1-1; clone size: -; CDR3 protein: CASSPTAGRGHANTEAFF; CDR3 DNA: TGTGCCAGTAGCCCTACTGCGGGCAGGGGGCATGCGAACACTGAAGCTTTCTTT
D gene: TRBD1; V gene: TRBV18; J gene: TRBJ2-7; clone size: -; CDR3 protein: CASSRGQGHEQYF; CDR3 DNA: TGTGCCAGCTCACGAGGACAGGGCCACGAGCAGTACTTC